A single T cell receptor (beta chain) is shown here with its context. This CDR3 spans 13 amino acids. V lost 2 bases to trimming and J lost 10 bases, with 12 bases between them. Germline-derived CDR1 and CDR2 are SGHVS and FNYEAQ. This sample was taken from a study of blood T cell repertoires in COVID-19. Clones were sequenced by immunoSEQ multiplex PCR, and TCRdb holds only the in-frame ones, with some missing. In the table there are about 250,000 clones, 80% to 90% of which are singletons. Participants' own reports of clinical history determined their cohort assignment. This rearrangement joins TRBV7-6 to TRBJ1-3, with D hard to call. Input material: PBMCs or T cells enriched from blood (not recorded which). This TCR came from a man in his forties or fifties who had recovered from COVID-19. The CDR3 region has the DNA TGTGCCAGCAGCTTAACAGAAGATCCGACCATATATTTT. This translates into CASSLTEDPTIYF.